This T cell receptor (beta chain) was identified during a study of blood T cells in healthy people across ages. Germline CDR1 and CDR2: MNHEY and SVGAGI. The V gene lost 6 bases and the J gene lost 5 bases, with 7 bases spanning the gap. This CDR3 has 12 residues. A second roughly 7 to 11 cycle PCR used barcoded and J-beta primers. From the 5' RACE reads, TCRdb called clonotypes with MiXCR, one entry per CDR3 protein. The table has hundreds of thousands of distinct CDR3 sequences, approximately 40% seen once. Sample: blood. The J gene is TRBJ2-2, the V gene TRBV6-5; no clear D. This clonotype was obtained from a man older than 75 in good health. This CDR3 is CASSSTTGELFF. CDR3 sequence (DNA): TGTGCCAGCAGCTCCACAACCGGGGAGCTGTTTTTT.